This T cell receptor beta chain came from a study of blood T cell repertoires in COVID-19 (dated by TCRdb to the early 2020s). Broadly, across the study: Samples from collaborators originated in the United States, Italy and Spain and spanned both the acute and convalescent phases of COVID-19. The material from the prospective study consisted of cDNA or gDNA derived from T cells, B-cell-depleted T cells, or PBMCs. The dataset comprised deeply sampled blood TCRbeta repertoires from subjects exposed to, actively infected with, or recovered from COVID-19. The repertoires were released in a freely available public database intended as a resource for research on the immune response to SARS-CoV-2. Samples came from the ongoing ImmuneRACE study (first 160 participants) plus 1,254 subjects from 6 global collaborators. Nearly every sample came with metadata listing a de-identified subject ID, COVID-19 status, age in years and sex. HLA class I and class II types, where available, came from metadata supplied by the sample provider rather than from assay-based typing.

The collaborating institutions used their own protocols to collect whole blood in K2EDTA tubes. For TCRbeta analysis, collaborators shipped samples in one of three forms: frozen whole blood, isolated PBMCs, or DNA extracted from either of those sample types. In its sample, this clone was seen once. This clone's antigen is unknown. No base qualities exist here, and no much larger clone lies one base off it. TCRbeta CDR3 regions were amplified from genomic DNA using the immunoSEQ Assay, a bias-controlled multiplex PCR. The original pipeline was this. Within the assay, amplification of reference gene primers was used to estimate how many nucleated cells each sample contained. Sequence reads were collapsed and filtered to measure the absolute abundance of every unique TCRbeta CDR3 rearrangement. Productive Simpson clonality was computed per sample as the square root of Simpson's diversity index over productive rearrangements. TCRdb's version of the immuneACCESS table is confined to in-frame rearrangements and falls short of the full clone set. An unresolved V gene accounts for under half of the shortfall where checked; the remainder is of unknown origin. V and J calls and clone size come straight from that table; D and trimming were deduced from the DNA. In this sample the table shows about 110,000 clones, about nine tenths of which occur a single time. About 2.2% of the sample is taken by the ten largest.

What the research found in general, with its limitations: The quantity of clinical and demographic metadata differed by source and by participant and was supplied without curation.

Reading the germline V gene gives CDR1 ENHRY and CDR2 SYGVKD. The CDR3 holds 12 amino acids from the cysteine to the phenylalanine. This entry keeps only the CDR3 DNA: 36 bases, framed from base 1. The V end gives up 10 bases and the J end 6 bases, leaving 5 bases in the junction not matched to a gene. The specimen sequenced was peripheral blood. The sequence joins TRBV10-3 to TRBJ1-2; 10 middle bases align to TRBD1. The TCR sequence derives from a human donor in a cohort sampled during active COVID-19. The bases are TGTGCCACCAGGACAGGGGGTCATGGCTACACCTTC. Its protein product is CATRTGGHGYTF.